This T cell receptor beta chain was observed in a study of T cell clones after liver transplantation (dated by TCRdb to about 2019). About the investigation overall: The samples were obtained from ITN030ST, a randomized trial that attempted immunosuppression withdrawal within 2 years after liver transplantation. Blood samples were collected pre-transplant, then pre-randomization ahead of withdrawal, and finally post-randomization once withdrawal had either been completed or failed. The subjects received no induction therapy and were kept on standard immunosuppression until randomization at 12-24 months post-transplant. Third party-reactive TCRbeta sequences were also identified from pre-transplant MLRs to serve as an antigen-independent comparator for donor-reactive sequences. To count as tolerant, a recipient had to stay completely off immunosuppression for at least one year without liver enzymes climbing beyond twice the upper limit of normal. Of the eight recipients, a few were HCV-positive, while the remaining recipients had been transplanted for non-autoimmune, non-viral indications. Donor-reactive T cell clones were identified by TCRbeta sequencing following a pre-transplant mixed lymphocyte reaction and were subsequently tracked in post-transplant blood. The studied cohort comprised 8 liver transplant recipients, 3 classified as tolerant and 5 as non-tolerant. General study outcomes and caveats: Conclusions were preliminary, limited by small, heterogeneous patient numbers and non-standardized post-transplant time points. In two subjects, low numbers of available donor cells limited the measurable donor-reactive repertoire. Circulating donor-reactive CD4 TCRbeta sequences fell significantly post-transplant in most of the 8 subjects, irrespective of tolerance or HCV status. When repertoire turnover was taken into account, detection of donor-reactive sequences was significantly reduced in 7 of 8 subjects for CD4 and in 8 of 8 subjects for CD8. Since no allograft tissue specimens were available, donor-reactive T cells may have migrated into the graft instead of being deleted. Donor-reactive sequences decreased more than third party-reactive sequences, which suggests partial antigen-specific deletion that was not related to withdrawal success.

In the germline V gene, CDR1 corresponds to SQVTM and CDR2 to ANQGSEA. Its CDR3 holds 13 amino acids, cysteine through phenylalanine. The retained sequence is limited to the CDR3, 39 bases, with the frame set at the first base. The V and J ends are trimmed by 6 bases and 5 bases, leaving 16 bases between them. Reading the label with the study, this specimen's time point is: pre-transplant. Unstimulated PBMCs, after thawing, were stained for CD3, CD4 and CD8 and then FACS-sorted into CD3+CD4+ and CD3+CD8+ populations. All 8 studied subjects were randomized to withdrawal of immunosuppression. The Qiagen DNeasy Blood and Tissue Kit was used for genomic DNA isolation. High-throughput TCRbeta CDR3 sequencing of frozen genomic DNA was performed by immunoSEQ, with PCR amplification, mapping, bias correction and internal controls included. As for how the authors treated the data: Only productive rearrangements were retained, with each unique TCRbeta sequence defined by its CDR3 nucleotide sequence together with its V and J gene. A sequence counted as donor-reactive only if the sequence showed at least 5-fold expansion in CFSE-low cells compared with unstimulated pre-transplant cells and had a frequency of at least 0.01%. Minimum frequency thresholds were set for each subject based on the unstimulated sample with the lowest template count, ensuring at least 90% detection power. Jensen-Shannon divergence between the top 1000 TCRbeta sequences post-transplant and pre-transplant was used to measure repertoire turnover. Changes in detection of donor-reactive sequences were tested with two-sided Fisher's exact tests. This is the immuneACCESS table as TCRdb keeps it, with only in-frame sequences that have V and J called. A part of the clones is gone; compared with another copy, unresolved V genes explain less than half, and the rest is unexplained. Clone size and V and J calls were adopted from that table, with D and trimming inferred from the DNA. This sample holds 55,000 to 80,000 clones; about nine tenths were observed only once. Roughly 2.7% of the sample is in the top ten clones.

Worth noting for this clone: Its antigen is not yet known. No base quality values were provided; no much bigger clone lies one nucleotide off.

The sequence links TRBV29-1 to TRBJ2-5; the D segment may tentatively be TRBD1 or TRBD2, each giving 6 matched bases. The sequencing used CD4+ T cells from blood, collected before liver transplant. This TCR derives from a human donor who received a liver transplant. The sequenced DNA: TGCAGCGTCCCGTCGGGGGCCAGGGAGACCCAGTACTTC. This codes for CSVPSGARETQYF.